A single sample gave rise to the 14 T cell receptor beta chains below, sequenced in a study of blood T cell repertoires in COVID-19. Repertoires were generated with immunoSEQ multiplex PCR, while TCRdb's copy carries only in-frame clones and drops some. The repertoire consists of over 200,000 clones, with 65% to 85% occurring once and the leading ten covering roughly 9.4%. Specimen: peripheral blood. Every receptor here comes from a man aged 35 to 55 with active or convalescent COVID-19.

The J gene is TRBJ2-7, the V gene TRBV6-5; D may be TRBD1 (6 bases). Germline CDR1 reads MNHEY; CDR2 reads SVGAGI. V dropped 6 bases and J dropped 4 bases, with 10 bases sitting between them. The CDR3 has 12 amino acids. CDR3 nucleotide sequence: TGTGCCAGCAGGGACAGAGATTACGAGCAGTACTTC. This encodes CASRDRDYEQYF.

This chain joins TRBV5-1 and TRBJ2-1; no definite D call. This CDR3 has 14 residues. Germline V gene sequence: CDR1 SGHRS, CDR2 YFSETQ. With 4 bases removed from V and 5 bases from J, the gap between germline ends came to 13 bases. As DNA, the CDR3 is TGCGCCAGCAGCCGTAACGTCCCTAACAATGAGCAGTTCTTC. It translates to CASSRNVPNNEQFF.

The chain combines TRBV5-4 with TRBJ1-2; possibly TRBD1 for D (6 bases). V was clipped by 1 base and J by 0 bases, with 7 bases between them. This CDR3 spans 14 amino acids. Germline CDR1 reads SGHNT; CDR2 reads YYREEE (reference sequence). CDR3 nucleotide sequence: TGTGCCAGCAGCTTGCAGGGGACTAACTATGGCTACACCTTC. Translation gives CASSLQGTNYGYTF.

This clone was counted at least ten times. This rearrangement joins TRBV13 to TRBJ2-7, with D unclear. V was cut by 8 bases and J by 3 bases, with 11 bases left in between. CDR3 length: 12 residues. The V gene's germline CDR1 is PRHDT and CDR2 FYEKMQ (reference sequence). In nucleotides, the CDR3 is TGTGCCAGCGGTACTCGTTACTACGAGCAGTACTTC. It codes for CASGTRYYEQYF.

V usage is TRBV7-3 and J usage is TRBJ2-1, with a tentative D call TRBD2 (6 bases). This CDR3 has 15 amino acids. Germline loops: CDR1 SGHTA, CDR2 FQGTGA. The ends were cut back, 6 bases at V and 3 bases at J, with 15 bases in the middle. CDR3 protein: CASSQGAGSYNEQFF. The DNA for the CDR3 is TGTGCCAGCAGTCAAGGGGCGGGGAGCTACAATGAGCAGTTCTTC.

The rearrangement uses TRBV5-6 and TRBJ2-2, with 7 bases that match TRBD2. CDR3 length: 16 residues. Germline CDR1 and CDR2: SGHDT and YYEEEE. Trimming at V came to 4 bases and at J to 4 bases, leaving 10 bases not matched to a gene. The CDR3 region has the DNA TGTGCCAGCAGCCCCCAGGGAGGGAGGGCCACCGGGGAGCTGTTTTTT. This codes for CASSPQGGRATGELFF. Based on the CDR3 plus reference TRBV5-6 and TRBJ2-2, the full variable domain is DAGVTQSPTHLIKTRGQQVTLRCSPKSGHDTVSWYQQALGQGPQFIFQYYEEEERQRGNFPDRFSGHQFPNYSSELNVNALLLGDSALYLCASSPQGGRATGELFFGEGSRLTVL.

This chain links TRBV18 with TRBJ2-1, with 11 bases identical to TRBD1. The junction had 4 bases not matched to a gene; V was cut back by 1 base and J by 5 bases. This CDR3 has 16 amino acids. Looked up from germline, CDR1 is KGHSH and CDR2 is LQKENI. As DNA, the CDR3 is TGTGCCAGCTCACCACGTGGGACAGGGGGACACAATGAGCAGTTCTTC. Encoded protein: CASSPRGTGGHNEQFF.

The V call is TRBV5-1, the J call TRBJ1-2, with 9 positions matching TRBD1. CDR1 and CDR2 (germline): SGHRS, YFSETQ. The trim removed 1 base at V and 4 bases at J, leaving 5 bases unmatched. The CDR3 runs to 15 residues. The CDR3 reads CASSLTGGAGYGYTF. For the CDR3, the DNA is TGCGCCAGCAGCTTGACAGGGGGCGCTGGCTATGGCTACACCTTC.

This clone has just a few counts. The chain carries TRBV4-1 and TRBJ2-7, with D tentatively TRBD1 (5 bases). Germline V gene data show CDR1 as MGHRA and CDR2 as YSYEKL. Between the trimmed V and J ends, which lost 4 bases and 2 bases, there was a span of 9 bases. The CDR3 contains 13 residues. The CDR3 nucleotides are TGCGCCAGCAGCCTAAGGACAACCTACGAGCAGTACTTC. Its protein product is CASSLRTTYEQYF.

DNA for the CDR3: TGTGCCAGCAGCCAAGATCGGGGGACAGGGACTGCCGGCAACACCTTC. Its translation: CASSQDRGTGTAGNTF. V and J are TRBV3-1 (or the pseudogene TRBV3-2) and TRBJ1-2, with 9 nucleotides matching TRBD1. This CDR3 is built from 16 residues. The V gene's germline CDR1 is LGHDT and CDR2 YNNKEL (reference sequence). With V trimmed by 0 bases and J by 12 bases, 14 bases remained unmatched.

The V call is TRBV4-1, the J call TRBJ1-3; unclear D gene. The V end was cut by 0 bases, the J end by 4 bases, with 13 bases between. Germline V CDR1 and CDR2: MGHRA, YSYEKL. There are 16 residues in the CDR3. This CDR3 reads CASSQEGTRGGNTIYF. The CDR3 DNA sequence: TGCGCCAGCAGCCAAGAAGGAACGCGGGGAGGAAACACCATATATTTT.

The J gene is TRBJ2-7, the V gene TRBV7-2; 7 nucleotides match TRBD1. CDR3 length: 14 amino acids. CDR1 SGHTA and CDR2 FQGNSA come from the germline V gene. The trim removed 3 bases at V and 0 bases at J, leaving 2 bases unmatched. The CDR3 DNA is TGTGCCAGCAGCTTTCGGGACAGCTCCTACGAGCAGTACTTC. It is translated as CASSFRDSSYEQYF.

This sequence joins TRBV2 and TRBJ1-1; 7 bases align to TRBD1. The V segment lost 3 bases and the J segment 3 bases; nucleotides outside the gene matches: 16. Germline assignment: CDR1 SNHLY and CDR2 FYNNEI. This CDR3 spans 18 amino acids. The CDR3 is CASSDIFPPDREYTEAFF. The CDR3 nucleotides read TGTGCCAGCAGTGATATATTCCCCCCTGACAGGGAATACACTGAAGCTTTCTTT.

The chain recombines TRBV5-1 with TRBJ1-2; tentatively, D is TRBD1 (5 bases). Looked up from germline, CDR1 is SGHRS and CDR2 is YFSETQ. The V gene lost 3 bases and the J gene lost 4 bases, with 16 bases spanning the gap. The CDR3 has 15 residues. This chain's CDR3 is CASSSRPDSVYGYTF. DNA for the CDR3: TGCGCCAGCAGCTCTAGACCCGACAGCGTCTATGGCTACACCTTC. The whole variable domain, remainder taken from reference TRBV5-1 and TRBJ1-2, is KAGVTQTPRYLIKTRGQQVTLSCSPISGHRSVSWYQQTPGQGLQFLFEYFSETQRNKGNFPGRFSGRQFSNSRSEMNVSTLELGDSALYLCASSSRPDSVYGYTFGSGTRLTVV.